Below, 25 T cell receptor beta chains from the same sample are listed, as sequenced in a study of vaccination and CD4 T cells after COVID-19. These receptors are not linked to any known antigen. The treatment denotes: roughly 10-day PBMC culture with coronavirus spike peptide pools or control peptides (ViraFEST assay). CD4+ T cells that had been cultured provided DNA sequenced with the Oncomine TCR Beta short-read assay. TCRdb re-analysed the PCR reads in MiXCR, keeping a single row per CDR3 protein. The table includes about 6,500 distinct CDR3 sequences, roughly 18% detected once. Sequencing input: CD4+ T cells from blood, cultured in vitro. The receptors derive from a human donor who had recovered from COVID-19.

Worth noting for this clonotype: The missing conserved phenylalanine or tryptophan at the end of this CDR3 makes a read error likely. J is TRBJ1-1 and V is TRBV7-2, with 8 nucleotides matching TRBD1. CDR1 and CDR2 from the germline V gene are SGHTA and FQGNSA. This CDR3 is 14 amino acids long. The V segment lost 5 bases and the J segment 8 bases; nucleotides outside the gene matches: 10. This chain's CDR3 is CASSPGTGLIEAFL. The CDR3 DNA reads TGTGCCAGCAGCCCGGGGACAGGACTGATCGAAGCTTTCCTT.

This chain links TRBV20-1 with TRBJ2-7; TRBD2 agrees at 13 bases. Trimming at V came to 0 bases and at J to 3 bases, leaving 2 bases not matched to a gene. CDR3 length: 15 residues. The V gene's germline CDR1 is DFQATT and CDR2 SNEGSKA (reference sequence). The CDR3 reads CSARDRLAGGYEQYF. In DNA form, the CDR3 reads TGCAGTGCTAGAGATCGACTAGCGGGAGGCTACGAGCAGTACTTC.

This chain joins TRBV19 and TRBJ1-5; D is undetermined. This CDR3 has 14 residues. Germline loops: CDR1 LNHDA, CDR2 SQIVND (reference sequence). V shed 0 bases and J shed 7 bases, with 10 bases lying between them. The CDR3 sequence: CASSIDRAGQPQHF. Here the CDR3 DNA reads TGTGCCAGTAGTATAGATCGCGCTGGACAGCCCCAGCATTTT.

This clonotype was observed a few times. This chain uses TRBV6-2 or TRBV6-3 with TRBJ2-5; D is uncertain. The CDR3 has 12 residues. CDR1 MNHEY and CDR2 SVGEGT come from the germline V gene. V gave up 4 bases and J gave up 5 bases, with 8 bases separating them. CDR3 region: CASSSSSETQYF. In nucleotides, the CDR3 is TGTGCCAGCAGTTCCTCCAGCGAGACCCAGTACTTC.

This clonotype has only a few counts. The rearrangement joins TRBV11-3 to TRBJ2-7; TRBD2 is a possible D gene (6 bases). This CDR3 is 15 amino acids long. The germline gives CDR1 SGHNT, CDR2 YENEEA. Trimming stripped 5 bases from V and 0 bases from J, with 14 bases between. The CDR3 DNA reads TGTGCCAGCAGCGTAGGATTGGACTACTCCTACGAGCAGTACTTC. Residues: CASSVGLDYSYEQYF.

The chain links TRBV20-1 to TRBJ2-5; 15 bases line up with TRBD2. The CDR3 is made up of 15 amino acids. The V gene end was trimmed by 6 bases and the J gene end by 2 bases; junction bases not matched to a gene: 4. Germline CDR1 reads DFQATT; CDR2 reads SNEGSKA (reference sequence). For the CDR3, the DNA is TGCAGTGCGGGCGGACTAGCGGGGGGGCAAGAGACCCAGTACTTC. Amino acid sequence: CSAGGLAGGQETQYF.

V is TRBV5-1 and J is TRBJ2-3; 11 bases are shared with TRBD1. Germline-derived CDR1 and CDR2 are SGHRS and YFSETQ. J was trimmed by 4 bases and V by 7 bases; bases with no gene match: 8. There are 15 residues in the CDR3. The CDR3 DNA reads TGCGCCAGCGGTGGGGGACAGGGGGTTGCAGATACGCAGTATTTT. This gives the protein CASGGGQGVADTQYF.

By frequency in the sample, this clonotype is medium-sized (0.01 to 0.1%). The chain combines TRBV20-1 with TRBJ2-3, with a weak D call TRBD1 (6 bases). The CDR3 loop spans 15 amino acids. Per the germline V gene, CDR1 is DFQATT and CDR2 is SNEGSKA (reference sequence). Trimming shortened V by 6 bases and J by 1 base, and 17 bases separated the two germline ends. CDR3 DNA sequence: TGCAGTGCGACAACGACAGGTGTGGGCACAGATACGCAGTATTTT. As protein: CSATTTGVGTDTQYF.

This CDR3 is CAWSAGQGPQPQHF. The CDR3 DNA reads as TGTGCCTGGAGTGCAGGCCAGGGACCGCAGCCCCAGCATTTT. The genes are TRBV30 and TRBJ1-5; a possible D gene is TRBD1 (5 bases). V gave up 1 base and J gave up 7 bases, with 14 bases separating them. The CDR3 length is 14 residues. Germline V gene data show CDR1 as GTSNPN and CDR2 as SVGIG (reference sequence).

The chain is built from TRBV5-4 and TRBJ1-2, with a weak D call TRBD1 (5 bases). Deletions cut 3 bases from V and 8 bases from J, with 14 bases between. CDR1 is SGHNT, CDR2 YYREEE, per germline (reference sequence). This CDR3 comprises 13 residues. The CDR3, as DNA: TGTGCCAGCAGCTCACAGGCCGCCACGGGCTACACCTTC. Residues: CASSSQAATGYTF.

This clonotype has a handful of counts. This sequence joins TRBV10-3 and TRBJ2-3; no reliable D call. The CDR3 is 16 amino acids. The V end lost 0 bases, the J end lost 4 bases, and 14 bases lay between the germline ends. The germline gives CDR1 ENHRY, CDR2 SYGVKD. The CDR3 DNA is TGTGCCATCAGTGAGTCGAGGTTAAACGGGTCAGATACGCAGTATTTT. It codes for CAISESRLNGSDTQYF.

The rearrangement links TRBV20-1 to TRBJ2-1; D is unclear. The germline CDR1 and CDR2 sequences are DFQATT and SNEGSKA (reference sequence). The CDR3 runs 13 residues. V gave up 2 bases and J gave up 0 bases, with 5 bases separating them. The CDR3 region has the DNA TGCAGTGCTAGACAAAGCTCCTACAATGAGCAGTTCTTC. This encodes CSARQSSYNEQFF.

CDR3 nucleotide sequence: TGCGCCAGCCGGCCACCAGAACGAGAGACCCAGTACTTC. Translated, it gives CASRPPERETQYF. This chain joins TRBV5-1 and TRBJ2-5; the D is unclear. There are 13 residues in the CDR3. Trimming stripped 7 bases from V and 4 bases from J, with 14 bases between. From germline, CDR1 is SGHRS and CDR2 YFSETQ.

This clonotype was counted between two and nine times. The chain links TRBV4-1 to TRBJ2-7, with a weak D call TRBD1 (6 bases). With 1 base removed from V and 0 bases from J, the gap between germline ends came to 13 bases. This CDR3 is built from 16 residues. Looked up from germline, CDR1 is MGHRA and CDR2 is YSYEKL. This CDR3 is CASSQAEDSVSYEQYF. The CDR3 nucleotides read TGCGCCAGCAGCCAAGCCGAGGACAGTGTCTCCTACGAGCAGTACTTC.

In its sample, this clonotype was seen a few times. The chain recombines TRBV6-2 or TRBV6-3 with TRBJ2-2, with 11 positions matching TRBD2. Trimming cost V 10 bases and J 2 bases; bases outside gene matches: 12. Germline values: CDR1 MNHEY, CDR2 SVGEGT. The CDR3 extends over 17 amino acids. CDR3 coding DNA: TGTGCCACCAGACTAGCGGGGATCCTTGGAAACACCGGGGAGCTGTTTTTT. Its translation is CATRLAGILGNTGELFF.

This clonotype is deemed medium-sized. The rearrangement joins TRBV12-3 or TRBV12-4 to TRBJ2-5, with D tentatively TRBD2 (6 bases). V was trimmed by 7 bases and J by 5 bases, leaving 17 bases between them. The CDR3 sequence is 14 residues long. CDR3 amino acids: CASTDYLAPETQYF. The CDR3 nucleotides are TGTGCCAGCACCGATTATCTAGCGCCGGAGACCCAGTACTTC.

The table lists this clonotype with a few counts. The CDR3 DNA is TGTGCCATCACCTCTGGGGGGAACACCGGGGAGCTGTTTTTT. As protein: CAITSGGNTGELFF. The V call is TRBV28, the J call TRBJ2-2; D may correspond to TRBD1 or TRBD2 (5 bases each). This CDR3 has 14 residues. Germline CDR1 and CDR2: MDHEN and SYDVKM. Trimming pared 10 bases from V and 1 base from J, leaving 13 bases between. Filled out from reference TRBV28 and TRBJ2-2, the complete variable domain reads DVKVTQSSRYLVKRTGEKVFLECVQDMDHENMFWYRQDPGLGLRLIYFSYDVKMKEKGDIPEGYSVSREKKERFSLILESASTNQTSMYLCAITSGGNTGELFFGEGSRLTVL.

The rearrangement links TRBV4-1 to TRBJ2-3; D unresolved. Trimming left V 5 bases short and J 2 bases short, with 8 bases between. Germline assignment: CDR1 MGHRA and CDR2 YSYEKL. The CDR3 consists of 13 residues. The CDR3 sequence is CASSKTATDTQYF. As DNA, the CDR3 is TGCGCCAGCAGCAAGACGGCCACAGATACGCAGTATTTT.

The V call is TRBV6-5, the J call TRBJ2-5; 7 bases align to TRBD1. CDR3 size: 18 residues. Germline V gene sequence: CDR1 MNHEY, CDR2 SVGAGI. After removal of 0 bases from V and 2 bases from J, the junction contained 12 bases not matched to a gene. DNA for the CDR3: TGTGCCAGCAGTTACTCGGGGAAGGGGGCGGATCGACAAGAGACCCAGTACTTC. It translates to CASSYSGKGADRQETQYF.

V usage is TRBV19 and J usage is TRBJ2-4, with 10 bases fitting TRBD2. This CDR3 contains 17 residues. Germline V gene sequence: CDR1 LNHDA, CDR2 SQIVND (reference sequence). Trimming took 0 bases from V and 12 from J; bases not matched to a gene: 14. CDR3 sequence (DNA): TGTGCCAGTAGTATAGATCATCGGCTAGCGGGGGCGTACACTCAGTACTTC. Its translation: CASSIDHRLAGAYTQYF.

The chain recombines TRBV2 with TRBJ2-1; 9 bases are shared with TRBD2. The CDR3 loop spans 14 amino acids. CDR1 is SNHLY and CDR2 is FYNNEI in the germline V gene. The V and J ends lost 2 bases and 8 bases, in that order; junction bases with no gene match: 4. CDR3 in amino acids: CASSELAGPHEQFF. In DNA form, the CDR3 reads TGTGCCAGCAGTGAACTAGCGGGACCCCATGAGCAGTTCTTC.

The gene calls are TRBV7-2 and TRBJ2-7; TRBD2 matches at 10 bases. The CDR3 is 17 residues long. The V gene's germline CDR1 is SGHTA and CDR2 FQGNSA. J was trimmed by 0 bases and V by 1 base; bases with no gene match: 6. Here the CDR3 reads CASSLVPSGGVSYEQYF. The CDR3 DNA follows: TGTGCCAGCAGCTTAGTTCCTAGCGGGGGTGTCTCCTACGAGCAGTACTTC.

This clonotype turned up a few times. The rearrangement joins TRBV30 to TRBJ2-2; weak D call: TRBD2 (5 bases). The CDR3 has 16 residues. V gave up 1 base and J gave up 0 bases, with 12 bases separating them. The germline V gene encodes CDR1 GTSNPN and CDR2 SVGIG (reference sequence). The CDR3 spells CAWSGKSGANTGELFF. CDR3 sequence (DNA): TGTGCCTGGAGTGGAAAGAGCGGCGCGAACACCGGGGAGCTGTTTTTT.

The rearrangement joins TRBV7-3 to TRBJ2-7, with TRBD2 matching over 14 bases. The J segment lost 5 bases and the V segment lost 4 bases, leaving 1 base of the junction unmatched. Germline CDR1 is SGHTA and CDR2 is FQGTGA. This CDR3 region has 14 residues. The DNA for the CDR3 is TGTGCCAGCAGCTGGGGACTAGCGGGAGACGAGCAGTACTTC. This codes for CASSWGLAGDEQYF.

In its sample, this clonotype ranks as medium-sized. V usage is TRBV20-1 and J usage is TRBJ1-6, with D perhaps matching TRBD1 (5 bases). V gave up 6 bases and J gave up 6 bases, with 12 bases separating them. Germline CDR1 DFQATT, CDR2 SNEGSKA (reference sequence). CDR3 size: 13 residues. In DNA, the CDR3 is TGCAGTGCGACCCAGGGAATTAATTCACCCCTCCACTTT. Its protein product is CSATQGINSPLHF.